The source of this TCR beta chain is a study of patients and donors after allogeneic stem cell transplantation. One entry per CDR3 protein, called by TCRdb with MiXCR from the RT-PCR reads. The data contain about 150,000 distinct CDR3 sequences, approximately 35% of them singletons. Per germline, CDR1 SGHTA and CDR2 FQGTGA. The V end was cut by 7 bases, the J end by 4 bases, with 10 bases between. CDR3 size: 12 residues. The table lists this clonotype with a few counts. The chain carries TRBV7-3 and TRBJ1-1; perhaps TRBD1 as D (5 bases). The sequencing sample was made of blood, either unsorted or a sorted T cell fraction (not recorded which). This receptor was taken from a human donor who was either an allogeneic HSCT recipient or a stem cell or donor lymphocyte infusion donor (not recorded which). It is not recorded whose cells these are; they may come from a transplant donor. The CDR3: CASKEGSTEAFF. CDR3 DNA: TGTGCCAGCAAGGAGGGGAGCACTGAAGCTTTCTTT.